What follows describes a single T cell receptor (beta chain). This record comes from a study of shared clonotypes between healthy human individuals. Trimming took off 3 bases at V and 0 bases at J, with 6 bases between the two ends. The CDR3 sequence is 14 residues long. From germline, CDR1 is MNHNY and CDR2 SVGAGI (reference sequence). Profiled with immunoSEQ multiplex PCR; TCRdb holds only in-frame clones, not every one. The data hold over 700,000 clones, with roughly 72% observed a single time. The sequence was obtained from a woman aged 25-40 years in good health. The sequencing input was memory CD4+ T cells sorted from blood. Subset denoted: CD45RA-negative fraction. This chain uses TRBV6-6 with TRBJ1-5, with D unclear. The CDR3 coding sequence is TGTGCCAGCAGTTATGGGTATAGCAATCAGCCCCAGCATTTT. This translates into CASSYGYSNQPQHF.